This paragraph reports one T cell receptor beta chain. Its target is unknown. The sample originates from a study of cytomegalovirus exposure and HLA in healthy donors. Regarding the study as a whole: CMV serostatus was the sole immune exposure data available. In a later analysis, donors in an Asian-associated ancestry cluster reportedly had fewer N-insertions in productive TCRs than the cohort mean. Reported performance of the classifier showed diagnosis of cytomegalovirus status with high specificity and sensitivity.

The PCR made use of 60 Vbeta and 13 Jbeta primers. The data were produced by immunoSEQ multiplex PCR, yet TCRdb's version contains in-frame clones alone and is incomplete. The table has about 98,000 clones, more than 60% seen once; the top ten hold roughly 11%. This CDR3 has 14 amino acids. CDR1 SQVTM and CDR2 ANQGSEA come from the germline V gene. The ends lost 7 bases at V and 0 bases at J; junction bases unmatched: 5. The V and J genes are TRBV29-1 and TRBJ1-3; 8 bases match TRBD1. Sequencing used PBMCs. This clonotype originated in a man younger than 35 in good health and CMV-seropositive. This CDR3 reads CSAGQGASGNTIYF. In DNA form, the CDR3 reads TGCAGCGCAGGACAGGGAGCCTCTGGAAACACCATATATTTT.